This TCR beta chain derives from a study of cytomegalovirus exposure and HLA in healthy donors. The CDR3 contains 13 residues. J was trimmed by 4 bases and V by 6 bases; bases with no gene match: 5. Per the germline V gene, CDR1 is WNHNN and CDR2 is SYGVQD (reference sequence). The PCR had 60 Vbeta and 13 Jbeta primers. Using immunoSEQ multiplex PCR, the repertoire was profiled, and TCRdb retains in-frame clones only, with some absent. The top ten hold 0.2% to 0.25% of the sample, which has around 210,000 clones, roughly 81% seen once. The sample comprised PBMCs. The TCR comes from a girl aged 2 to 9 in good health and CMV-seronegative. The V gene is TRBV10-1, the J gene TRBJ2-7; 8 nucleotides agree with TRBD2. The CDR3 region has the DNA TGCGCCAGCAGCACTAGCGGAGAATACGAGCAGTACTTC. It specifies CASSTSGEYEQYF.